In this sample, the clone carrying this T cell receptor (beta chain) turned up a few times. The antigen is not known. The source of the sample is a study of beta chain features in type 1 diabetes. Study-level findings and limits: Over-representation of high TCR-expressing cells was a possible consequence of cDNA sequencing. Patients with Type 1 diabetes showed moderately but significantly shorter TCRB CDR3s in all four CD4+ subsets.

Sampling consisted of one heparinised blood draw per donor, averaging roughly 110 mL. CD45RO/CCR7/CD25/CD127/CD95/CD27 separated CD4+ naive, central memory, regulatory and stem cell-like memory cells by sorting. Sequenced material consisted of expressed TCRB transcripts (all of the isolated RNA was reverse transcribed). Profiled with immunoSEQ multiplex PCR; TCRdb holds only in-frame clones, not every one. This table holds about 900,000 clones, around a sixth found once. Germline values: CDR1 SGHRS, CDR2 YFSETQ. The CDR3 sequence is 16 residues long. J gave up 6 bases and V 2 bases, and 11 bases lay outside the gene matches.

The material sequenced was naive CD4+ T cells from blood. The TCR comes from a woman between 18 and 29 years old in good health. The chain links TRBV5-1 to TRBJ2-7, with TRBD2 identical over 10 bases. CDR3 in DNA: TGCGCCAGCAGCTTACGACCTAGCGGGGGTACCCCCGAGCAGTACTTC. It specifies CASSLRPSGGTPEQYF.